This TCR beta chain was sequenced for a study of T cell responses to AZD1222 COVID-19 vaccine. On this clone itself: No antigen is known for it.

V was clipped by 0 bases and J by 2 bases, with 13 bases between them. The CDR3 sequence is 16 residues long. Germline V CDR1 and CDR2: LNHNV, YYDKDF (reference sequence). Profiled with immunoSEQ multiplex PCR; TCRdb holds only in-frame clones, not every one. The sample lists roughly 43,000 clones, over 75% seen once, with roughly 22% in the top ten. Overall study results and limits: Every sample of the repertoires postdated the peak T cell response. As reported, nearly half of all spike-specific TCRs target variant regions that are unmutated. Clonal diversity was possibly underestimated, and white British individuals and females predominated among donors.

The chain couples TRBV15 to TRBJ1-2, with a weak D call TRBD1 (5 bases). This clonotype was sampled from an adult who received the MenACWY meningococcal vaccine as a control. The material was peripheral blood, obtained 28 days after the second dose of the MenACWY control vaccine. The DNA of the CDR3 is TGTGCCACCAGCAGAGATTCCGGCAGGGCCAACTATGGCTACACCTTC. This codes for CATSRDSGRANYGYTF.